This T cell receptor (beta chain) derives from a study of blood T cell repertoires in COVID-19. Study at large: Nucleic acid was either cDNA or gDNA, and it came from T cells, B-cell-depleted T cells, or PBMCs.

V dropped 10 bases and J dropped 7 bases, with 13 bases sitting between them. This CDR3 contains 11 residues. Libraries were prepared by immunoSEQ multiplex PCR; TCRdb keeps only in-frame clonotypes and omits some of them. The data show under 200,000 clones, with about 80% seen just once and roughly 13% held by the top ten. The rearrangement uses TRBV12-3 or TRBV12-4 and TRBJ1-2; D might be TRBD1 (6 bases). What was sequenced was peripheral blood. This clonotype originated in a man aged 65 to 79 who had recovered from COVID-19. The CDR3 DNA follows: TGTGCCATCCTACAGGGACCTGGCTACACCTTC. It translates to CAILQGPGYTF.